This T cell receptor beta chain was identified in a study of blood T cell repertoires in COVID-19. Study summary: In each case, the material was cDNA or gDNA derived from T cells, B-cell-depleted T cells, or PBMCs.

The CDR3 runs 13 residues. The V and J ends lost 7 bases and 3 bases respectively, with 12 bases between them. A single count supports this clone. Libraries were prepared by immunoSEQ multiplex PCR; TCRdb keeps only in-frame clonotypes and omits some of them. The profile shows approximately 260,000 clones, under 95% of them singletons. Residents of about two dozen US areas, aged roughly 18 to 89 years, made up the participants. Participants had their cohort set by participant-reported clinical history. The TCR originated in a young woman who had recovered from COVID-19. The sample consisted of PBMCs or T cells enriched from blood (not recorded which). The chain carries TRBV12-3 or TRBV12-4 and TRBJ2-5; possible D gene TRBD2, 6 bases. CDR3 protein: CASNPGLKETQYF. The DNA for the CDR3 is TGTGCCAGCAATCCGGGACTCAAAGAGACCCAGTACTTC.